This T cell receptor beta chain was sequenced in a study of metastatic and nonmetastatic thyroid tumors. Via MiXCR, TCRdb re-called the PCR reads. The data contain tens of thousands of clones, about 21% of them singletons. At least ten counts were recorded for this clone. The entire patient cohort was treatment-naive prior to thyroid surgery. The V gene's germline CDR1 is MNHEY and CDR2 SVGEGT. CDR3 length: 13 amino acids. V was trimmed by 7 bases and J by 7 bases, leaving 15 bases between them. The gene calls are TRBV6-2 or TRBV6-3 and TRBJ2-3; D tentatively reads TRBD1 or TRBD2 (5 bases each). The specimen was blood. The origin of this receptor is a female donor with papillary thyroid cancer or a benign thyroid nodule (not recorded which). Some clones in this sample may be carry-over from other donors' samples. As DNA, the CDR3 is TGTGCCAGCAATTCGGGGCTTTCGAATACGCAGTATTTT. Encoded protein: CASNSGLSNTQYF.